The 14 T cell receptor beta chains below all came from one sample that was sequenced in a study of PD-L1 blockade in urothelial cancer. Profiling relied on immunoSEQ multiplex PCR, and the TCRdb table lists in-frame clones only, not all of them. The sample carries about 74,000 clones, approximately 80% recorded once. This specimen was PBMCs, taken around atezolizumab (anti-PD-L1) treatment. The receptors here all came from a man in his 70s with urothelial cancer.

V usage is TRBV6-5 and J usage is TRBJ2-2; weak D call: TRBD2 (6 bases). In germline, CDR1 is MNHEY, CDR2 SVGAGI. The length of the CDR3 is 15 residues. V gave up 7 bases and J gave up 0 bases, with 12 bases separating them. The CDR3 reads CASTPGGANTGELFF. CDR3 bases: TGTGCCAGCACCCCGGGCGGGGCGAACACCGGGGAGCTGTTTTTT.

About this clone: The junction shows a germline mismatch at one end, possibly a read error. The chain has TRBV27 and TRBJ2-3; D is tentatively TRBD1 or TRBD2 (5 bases each). Germline-derived CDR1 and CDR2 are MNHEY and SMNVEV (reference sequence). This CDR3 contains 16 residues. CDR3 residues: CASSISGSVGTDTQYF. The CDR3, as DNA: TGTGCCAGCAGTATATCAGGGAGCGTAGGCACAGATACGCAGTATTTT.

This clone was recorded only once. This chain connects TRBV11-2 to TRBJ2-2; D perhaps matches TRBD2 (5 bases). Trimming pared 5 bases from V and 4 bases from J, leaving 17 bases between. The CDR3 has 16 residues. Germline CDR1 and CDR2: SGHAT and FQNNGV. The CDR3 DNA reads TGTGCCAGCAGCCCCTCCGCGGGCGCACGCACCGGGGAGCTGTTTTTT. This codes for CASSPSAGARTGELFF.

The chain employs TRBV19 and TRBJ1-5; tentatively, D is TRBD1 (6 bases). The V end was cut by 4 bases, the J end by 12 bases, with 22 bases between. Germline V lookup: CDR1 LNHDA, CDR2 SQIVND (reference sequence). The CDR3 is 15 residues long. The CDR3 is CASSTPMGTISLQHF. The CDR3 DNA follows: TGTGCCAGTAGTACCCCAATGGGGACAATTAGTCTCCAGCATTTT.

V and J are TRBV4-1 and TRBJ2-2; 9 nucleotides line up with TRBD1. V was clipped by 3 bases and J by 1 base; unmatched bases: 6. Germline V gene sequence: CDR1 MGHRA, CDR2 YSYEKL. The CDR3 spans 17 residues. The CDR3 DNA reads TGCGCCAGCAGCCACACTCCGGGACAGGGGAACACCGGGGAGCTGTTTTTT. This sequence encodes CASSHTPGQGNTGELFF.

CDR3 residues: CASSSRDRESLSSGNTIYF. In nucleotides, the CDR3 is TGTGCCAGCAGCTCCCGGGACAGGGAATCCCTGAGCTCTGGAAACACCATATATTTT. The chain joins TRBV7-6 to TRBJ1-3, with 9 bases that match TRBD1. V lost 4 bases to trimming and J lost 0 bases; unmatched junction nucleotides: 13. This CDR3 comprises 19 residues. Per germline, CDR1 SGHVS and CDR2 FNYEAQ.

This clone was counted only a few times. V gene TRBV25-1 combines with J gene TRBJ1-5, with 10 positions matching TRBD1. The junction had 4 bases not matched to a gene; V was cut back by 5 bases and J by 6 bases. Germline V gives CDR1 MGHDK, CDR2 SYGVNS. The CDR3 spans 14 residues. The CDR3 sequence: CASSRQGAGQPQHF. For the CDR3, the DNA is TGTGCCAGCAGTAGACAGGGGGCCGGTCAGCCCCAGCATTTT.

This clone occurred once. This chain links TRBV18 with TRBJ2-2; 7 bases are a match to TRBD2. CDR3 length equals 15 residues. Germline CDR1 KGHSH, CDR2 LQKENI. The V segment lost 1 base and the J segment 5 bases; nucleotides outside the gene matches: 4. CDR3 residues: CASSPLSGRTGELFF. DNA for the CDR3: TGTGCCAGCTCACCACTTAGCGGGCGAACCGGGGAGCTGTTTTTT.

The chain carries TRBV14 and TRBJ1-1, with D unclear. This CDR3 is built from 15 residues. From germline, CDR1 is SGHDN and CDR2 FVKESK. Trimming shortened V by 0 bases and J by 3 bases, and 11 bases separated the two germline ends. The CDR3 reads CASSQDPAGDTEAFF. DNA for the CDR3: TGTGCCAGCAGCCAAGATCCCGCCGGGGACACTGAAGCTTTCTTT.

This chain uses TRBV7-3 with TRBJ2-3; 14 nucleotides match TRBD2. The CDR3 loop spans 16 amino acids. V was clipped by 1 base and J by 6 bases; unmatched bases: 3. The V gene's germline CDR1 is SGHTA and CDR2 FQGTGA. The CDR3 DNA reads as TGTGCCAGCAGCTTAATGGGACTAGCGGGAGCGGATACGCAGTATTTT. It translates to CASSLMGLAGADTQYF.

A single count supports this clone. The CDR3 DNA sequence: TGTGCCAGCACCTCCATAGCGGGGGAGCTGTTTTTT. Its protein is CASTSIAGELFF. The chain employs TRBV7-9 and TRBJ2-2; possible D gene TRBD2, 5 bases. CDR3 length equals 12 residues. V lost 7 bases and J lost 8, with 11 bases in between. Germline CDR1 and CDR2: SEHNR and FQNEAQ (reference sequence).

The chain couples TRBV12-5 to TRBJ2-7; 10 bases are a match to TRBD1. J lost 2 bases, V lost 3 bases, and 16 bases had no gene match. CDR1 and CDR2 from the germline V gene are LGHNT and FRNRAP. The CDR3 consists of 19 residues. CDR3: CASGFHLALMDRGAYEQYF. CDR3 DNA: TGTGCTAGTGGTTTCCATCTAGCGTTAATGGACAGGGGGGCCTACGAGCAGTACTTC.

This sequence joins TRBV7-8 and TRBJ1-1, with 7 bases fitting TRBD1. J was trimmed by 1 base and V by 5 bases; bases with no gene match: 4. The CDR3 has 14 amino acids. Germline CDR1 is SGHVS and CDR2 is FQNEAQ. The CDR3 is CASSPRTGNTEAFF. The CDR3 region has the DNA TGTGCCAGCAGCCCCAGGACAGGGAACACTGAAGCTTTCTTT. The full variable domain, with the rest looked up from reference TRBV7-8 and TRBJ1-1, is GAGVSQSPRYKVAKRGQDVALRCDPISGHVSLFWYQQALGQGPEFLTYFQNEAQLDKSGLPSDRFFAERPEGSVSTLKIQRTQQEDSAVYLCASSPRTGNTEAFFGQGTRLTVV.

A single count supports this clone. The chain couples TRBV6-6 to TRBJ2-1, with TRBD1 matching 7 bases. Germline values: CDR1 MNHNY, CDR2 SVGAGI (reference sequence). The CDR3 runs to 16 residues. J was trimmed by 6 bases and V by 0 bases; bases with no gene match: 8. The CDR3 sequence is CASSYSRGGRSNEQFF. CDR3 in DNA: TGTGCCAGCAGTTACTCGAGAGGGGGCCGGTCCAATGAGCAGTTCTTC.